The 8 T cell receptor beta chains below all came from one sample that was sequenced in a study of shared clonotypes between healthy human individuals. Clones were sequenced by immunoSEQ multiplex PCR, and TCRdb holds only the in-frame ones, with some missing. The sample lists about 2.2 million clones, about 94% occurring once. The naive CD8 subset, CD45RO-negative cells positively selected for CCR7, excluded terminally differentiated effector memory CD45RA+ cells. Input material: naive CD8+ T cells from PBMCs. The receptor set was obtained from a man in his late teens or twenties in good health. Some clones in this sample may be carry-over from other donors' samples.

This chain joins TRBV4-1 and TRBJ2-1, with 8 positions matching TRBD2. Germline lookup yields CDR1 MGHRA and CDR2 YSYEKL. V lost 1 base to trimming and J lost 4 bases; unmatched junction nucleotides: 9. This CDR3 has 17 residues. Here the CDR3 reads CASSQVTGTRVYNEQFF. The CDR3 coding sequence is TGCGCCAGCAGCCAAGTGACCGGGACTAGGGTGTACAATGAGCAGTTCTTC.

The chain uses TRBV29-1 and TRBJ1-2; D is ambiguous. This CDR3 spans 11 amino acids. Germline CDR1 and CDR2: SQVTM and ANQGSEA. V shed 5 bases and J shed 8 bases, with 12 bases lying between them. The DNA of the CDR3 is TGCAGCGTTCGGACTTCTTGGGGCTACACCTTC. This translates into CSVRTSWGYTF.

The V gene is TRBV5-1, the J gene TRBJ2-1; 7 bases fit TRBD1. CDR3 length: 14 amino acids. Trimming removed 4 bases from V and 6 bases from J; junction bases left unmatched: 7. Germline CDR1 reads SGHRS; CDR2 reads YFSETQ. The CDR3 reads CASSVQGQLNEQFF. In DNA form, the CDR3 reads TGCGCCAGCAGCGTGCAGGGACAGCTCAATGAGCAGTTCTTC.

Here the CDR3 reads CASSTGQGWTGELFF. In DNA form, the CDR3 reads TGTGCCAGTAGTACGGGACAGGGGTGGACCGGGGAGCTGTTTTTT. The genes are TRBV19 and TRBJ2-2; the match to TRBD1 covers 10 bases. Germline V gene lookup returns CDR1 LNHDA and CDR2 SQIVND (reference sequence). CDR3 length: 15 amino acids. After removal of 4 bases from V and 5 bases from J, the junction contained 4 bases not matched to a gene.

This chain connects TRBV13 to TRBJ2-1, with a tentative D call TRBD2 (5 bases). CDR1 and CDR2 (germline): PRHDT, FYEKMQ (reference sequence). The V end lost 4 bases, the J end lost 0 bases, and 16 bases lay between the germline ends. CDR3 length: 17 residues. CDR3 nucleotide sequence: TGTGCCAGCAGCTCCGGTGGGCGGGTGAGCTCCTACAATGAGCAGTTCTTC. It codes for CASSSGGRVSSYNEQFF. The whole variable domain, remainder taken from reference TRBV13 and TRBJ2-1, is AAGVIQSPRHLIKEKRETATLKCYPIPRHDTVYWYQQGPGQDPQFLISFYEKMQSDKGSIPDRFSAQQFSDYHSELNMSSLELGDSALYFCASSSGGRVSSYNEQFFGPGTRLTVL.

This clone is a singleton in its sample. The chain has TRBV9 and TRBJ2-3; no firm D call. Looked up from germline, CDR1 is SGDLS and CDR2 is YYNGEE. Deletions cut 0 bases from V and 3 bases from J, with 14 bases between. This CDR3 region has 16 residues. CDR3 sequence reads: CASSVGPGRPTDTQYF. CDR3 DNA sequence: TGTGCCAGCAGCGTAGGACCGGGCCGGCCTACAGATACGCAGTATTTT.

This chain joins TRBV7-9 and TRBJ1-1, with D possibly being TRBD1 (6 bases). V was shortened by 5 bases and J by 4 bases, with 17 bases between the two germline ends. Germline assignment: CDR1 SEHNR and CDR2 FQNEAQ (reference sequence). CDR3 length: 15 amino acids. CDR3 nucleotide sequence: TGTGCCAGCAGCCCGCTTTGGGGGCAGGGCACTGAAGCTTTCTTT. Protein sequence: CASSPLWGQGTEAFF. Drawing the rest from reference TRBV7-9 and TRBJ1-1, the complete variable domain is DTGVSQNPRHKITKRGQNVTFRCDPISEHNRLYWYRQTLGQGPEFLTYFQNEAQLEKSRLLSDRFSAERPKGSFSTLEIQRTEQGDSAMYLCASSPLWGQGTEAFFGQGTRLTVV.

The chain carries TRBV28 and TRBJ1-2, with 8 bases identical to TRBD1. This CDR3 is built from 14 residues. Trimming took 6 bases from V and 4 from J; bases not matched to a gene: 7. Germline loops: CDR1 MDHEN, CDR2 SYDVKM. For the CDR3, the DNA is TGTGCCAGCAGCGAACAGGGGGGAGGCTATGGCTACACCTTC. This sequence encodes CASSEQGGGYGYTF.